This T cell receptor beta chain was retrieved from a study of cytomegalovirus exposure and HLA in healthy donors. Study-wide points: Researchers counted roughly 150 TCR beta chains as cytomegalovirus-associated.

The PCR ran on 60 Vbeta and 13 Jbeta primers. Profiling relied on immunoSEQ multiplex PCR, and the TCRdb table lists in-frame clones only, not all of them. The top ten hold roughly 1.5% of the sample, which has about 130,000 clones, about 66% seen once. The CDR3 sequence is 15 residues long. Germline CDR1 MNHEY, CDR2 SMNVEV (reference sequence). V was clipped by 5 bases and J by 8 bases, with 18 bases between them. As regards this clone: The antigen is unknown.

The chain recombines TRBV27 with TRBJ1-4; the D gene is possibly TRBD1 (6 bases). Sequenced sample: PBMCs. The receptor comes from a man aged 25 to 45 in good health and CMV-seropositive. In nucleotides, the CDR3 is TGTGCCAGCAGTCCCAGACAGGAAGAAGGGGAAAAACTGTTTTTT. Protein product: CASSPRQEEGEKLFF. The full variable domain, rest sourced from reference TRBV27 and TRBJ1-4, is EAQVTQNPRYLITVTGKKLTVTCSQNMNHEYMSWYRQDPGLGLRQIYYSMNVEVTDKGDVPEGYKVSRKEKRNFPLILESPSPNQTSLYFCASSPRQEEGEKLFFGSGTQLSVL.